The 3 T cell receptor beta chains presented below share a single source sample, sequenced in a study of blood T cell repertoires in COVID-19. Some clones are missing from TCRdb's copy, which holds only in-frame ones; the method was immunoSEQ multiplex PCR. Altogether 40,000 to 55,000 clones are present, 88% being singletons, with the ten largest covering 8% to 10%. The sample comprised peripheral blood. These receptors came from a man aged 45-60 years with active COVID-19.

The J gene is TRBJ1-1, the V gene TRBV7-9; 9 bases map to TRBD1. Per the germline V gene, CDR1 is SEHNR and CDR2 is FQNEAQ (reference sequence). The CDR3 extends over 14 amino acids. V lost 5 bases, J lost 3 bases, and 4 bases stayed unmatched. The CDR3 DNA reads TGTGCCAGCAGCGTTGGACAGGGGTACACTGAAGCTTTCTTT. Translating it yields CASSVGQGYTEAFF.

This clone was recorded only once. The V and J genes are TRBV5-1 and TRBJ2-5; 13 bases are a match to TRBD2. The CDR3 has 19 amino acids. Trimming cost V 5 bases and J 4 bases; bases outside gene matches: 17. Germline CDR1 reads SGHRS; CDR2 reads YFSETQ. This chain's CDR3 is CASSPGLAGVGHVRETQYF. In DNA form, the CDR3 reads TGCGCCAGCAGTCCTGGACTAGCGGGAGTGGGGCATGTACGAGAGACCCAGTACTTC.

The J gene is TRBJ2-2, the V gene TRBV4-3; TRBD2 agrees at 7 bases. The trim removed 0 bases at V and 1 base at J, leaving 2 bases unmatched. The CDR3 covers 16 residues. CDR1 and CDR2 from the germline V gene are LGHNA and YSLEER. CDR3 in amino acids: CASSQDGGMNTGELFF. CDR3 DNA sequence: TGCGCCAGCAGCCAAGACGGGGGGATGAACACCGGGGAGCTGTTTTTT.